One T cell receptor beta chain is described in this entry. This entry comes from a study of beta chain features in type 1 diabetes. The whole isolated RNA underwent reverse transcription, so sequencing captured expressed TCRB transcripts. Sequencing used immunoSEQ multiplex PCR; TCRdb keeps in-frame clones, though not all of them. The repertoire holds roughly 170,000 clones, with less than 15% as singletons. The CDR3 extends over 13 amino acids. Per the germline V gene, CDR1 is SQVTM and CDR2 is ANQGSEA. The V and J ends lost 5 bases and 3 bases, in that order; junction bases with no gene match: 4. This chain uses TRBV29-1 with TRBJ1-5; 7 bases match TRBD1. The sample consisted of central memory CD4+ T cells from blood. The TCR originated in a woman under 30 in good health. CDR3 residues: CSVRQGYNQPQHF. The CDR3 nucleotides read TGCAGCGTTCGACAGGGTTACAATCAGCCCCAGCATTTT. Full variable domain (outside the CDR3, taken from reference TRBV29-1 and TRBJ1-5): SAVISQKPSRDICQRGTSLTIQCQVDSQVTMMFWYRQQPGQSLTLIATANQGSEATYESGFVIDKFPISRPNLTFSTLTVSNMSPEDSSIYLCSVRQGYNQPQHFGDGTRLSIL.